These T cell receptor beta chains were read from a single sample in a study of T-cell memory formation after mild COVID-19. In TCRdb, the 5' RACE reads were re-called with MiXCR into one record per CDR3 protein. The profile shows hundreds of thousands of distinct CDR3 sequences, about a sixth of them singletons. Sequenced: PBMCs or a T cell subset sorted from them (not recorded which). Receptor source: a man younger than 30 who had mild COVID-19 (a few samples of this study predate the infection). Cell type and time point are not known. Each CDR3 is given with its conserved first and last residue. The D gene is left open where the match is weak. Clone size appears in some rows only: once, few, many, or a class for an expanded clone.

cdr3_nt: TGTGCCACCCAACCTTCCGGGGGGGCCGTTAGCACAGATACGCAGTATTTT
cdr3_aa: CATQPSGGAVSTDTQYF
clone_size: -
v_call: TRBV24-1
d_call: TRBD2
j_call: TRBJ2-3

cdr3_nt: TGTGCCAGCACCCAGCGGGGGGGAAAAGAGACCCAGTACTTC
cdr3_aa: CASTQRGGKETQYF
clone_size: -
v_call: TRBV3-2
d_call: -
j_call: TRBJ2-5

cdr3_nt: TGTGCCAGCAGTTTAAAGGGCCTGGGCCAGCCCCAGCATTTT
cdr3_aa: CASSLKGLGQPQHF
clone_size: -
v_call: TRBV12-3/TRBV12-4
d_call: -
j_call: TRBJ1-5

cdr3_nt: TGTGCCAGCAGCCCGGGCGGGGCAGATCAGCCCCAGCATTTT
cdr3_aa: CASSPGGADQPQHF
clone_size: -
v_call: TRBV12-3/TRBV12-4
d_call: -
j_call: TRBJ1-5

cdr3_nt: TGTGCCAGCAGTCTGGACAGAACCTACAATGAGCAGTTCTTC
cdr3_aa: CASSLDRTYNEQFF
clone_size: few
v_call: TRBV12-3/TRBV12-4
d_call: -
j_call: TRBJ2-1

cdr3_nt: TGCGCCAGCAGCCAGAACAGGGGCGCAAGAAGCACAGATACGCAGTATTTT
cdr3_aa: CASSQNRGARSTDTQYF
clone_size: -
v_call: TRBV4-3
d_call: TRBD1
j_call: TRBJ2-3

cdr3_nt: TGCGCCAGCAGCTCCCTCGGCAGGGACACAGATACGCAGTATTTT
cdr3_aa: CASSSLGRDTDTQYF
clone_size: many
v_call: TRBV5-1
d_call: -
j_call: TRBJ2-3

cdr3_nt: TGTGCCAGCAACTTCGGGCAGGGGGCGAAAAAACTGTTTTTT
cdr3_aa: CASNFGQGAKKLFF
clone_size: -
v_call: TRBV3-1
d_call: TRBD1
j_call: TRBJ1-4

cdr3_nt: TGTGCCAGTAGTAGGGACATTCGGGGGGACCTGAACACTGAAGCTTTCTTT
cdr3_aa: CASSRDIRGDLNTEAFF
clone_size: -
v_call: TRBV19
d_call: -
j_call: TRBJ1-1

cdr3_nt: TGTGCCACCAGTGATTTGCAGAGGTGCTGGTACGAGCAGTACTTC
cdr3_aa: CATSDLQRCWYEQYF
clone_size: -
v_call: TRBV24-1
d_call: -
j_call: TRBJ2-7

cdr3_nt: TGCAGTGCTAGAGGCGGCAGGGGCGCGGGGGCTTTCTTT
cdr3_aa: CSARGGRGAGAFF
clone_size: -
v_call: TRBV20-1
d_call: -
j_call: TRBJ1-1

cdr3_nt: TGTGCCAGCTCAGAAACAGGGGCGGAGGATTCACCCCTCCACTTT
cdr3_aa: CASSETGAEDSPLHF
clone_size: few
v_call: TRBV18
d_call: TRBD1
j_call: TRBJ1-6

cdr3_nt: TGCGCCAGCATGACAGGACCTGGCTACGAGCAGTACTTC
cdr3_aa: CASMTGPGYEQYF
clone_size: few
v_call: TRBV10-2
d_call: -
j_call: TRBJ2-7

cdr3_nt: TGTGCCAGCAGCCACGGTGCAAGGTTTTCCTATGGCTACACCTTC
cdr3_aa: CASSHGARFSYGYTF
clone_size: -
v_call: TRBV3-1
d_call: -
j_call: TRBJ1-2

cdr3_nt: TGTGCCAGCAGTCACGGGACAGGGGGAGACTACGAGCAGTACTTC
cdr3_aa: CASSHGTGGDYEQYF
clone_size: once
v_call: TRBV6-2/TRBV6-3
d_call: TRBD1
j_call: TRBJ2-7

cdr3_nt: TGCGCCAGCAGCGCACCGGGACAGGGGGCGCGGGAGCAGTACTTC
cdr3_aa: CASSAPGQGAREQYF
clone_size: many
v_call: TRBV10-2
d_call: TRBD1
j_call: TRBJ2-7

cdr3_nt: TGTGCCAGCAGCCTCCCTTTGGAGGCGGGGGGCATAACCGGGGAGCTGTTTTTT
cdr3_aa: CASSLPLEAGGITGELFF
clone_size: few
v_call: TRBV3-1
d_call: TRBD2
j_call: TRBJ2-2

cdr3_nt: TGTGCCACGAGACGAGCGGGGGGTTTTAGTGAGCAGTTCTTC
cdr3_aa: CATRRAGGFSEQFF
clone_size: few
v_call: TRBV30
d_call: TRBD2
j_call: TRBJ2-1

cdr3_nt: TGTGCCAGCAGCCTAGGGGCAGGGCTTAATGAAAAACTGTTTTTT
cdr3_aa: CASSLGAGLNEKLFF
clone_size: few
v_call: TRBV11-2
d_call: -
j_call: TRBJ1-4

cdr3_nt: TGTGCCAGCAGTCCGAGGAATTTGGAAGCTTTCTTT
cdr3_aa: CASSPRNLEAFF
clone_size: -
v_call: TRBV2
d_call: -
j_call: TRBJ1-1

cdr3_nt: TGCAGTGGGGACTCCCTGTTTTACAATGAGCAGTTCTTC
cdr3_aa: CSGDSLFYNEQFF
clone_size: -
v_call: TRBV20-1
d_call: -
j_call: TRBJ2-1

cdr3_nt: TGTGCCACCAGCGAGGCGGGGCCTAATGAAAAACTGTTTTTT
cdr3_aa: CATSEAGPNEKLFF
clone_size: many
v_call: TRBV24-1
d_call: -
j_call: TRBJ1-4

cdr3_nt: TGTGCCACCCTCAGGGGGCCCGCGGATAATTCACCCCTCCACTTT
cdr3_aa: CATLRGPADNSPLHF
clone_size: few
v_call: TRBV6-2/TRBV6-3
d_call: TRBD1
j_call: TRBJ1-6

cdr3_nt: TGTGCCAGCAGGGACAGGATTGTACAATCACCCCTCCACTTT
cdr3_aa: CASRDRIVQSPLHF
clone_size: few
v_call: TRBV6-6
d_call: TRBD1
j_call: TRBJ1-6

cdr3_nt: TGTGCCAGCACCGCCGGCCGTTACAATGAGCAGTTCTTC
cdr3_aa: CASTAGRYNEQFF
clone_size: many
v_call: TRBV7-2
d_call: -
j_call: TRBJ2-1

cdr3_nt: TGTGCCAGCAGCTTAGAATCGGGGGGTTACCTCACCGGGGAGCTGTTTTTT
cdr3_aa: CASSLESGGYLTGELFF
clone_size: few
v_call: TRBV7-6
d_call: TRBD2
j_call: TRBJ2-2

cdr3_nt: TGTGCCAGCAGCTCCCACCGGGGGACGGGTGGCTACACCTTC
cdr3_aa: CASSSHRGTGGYTF
clone_size: -
v_call: TRBV7-2
d_call: -
j_call: TRBJ1-2

cdr3_nt: TGCGCCAGCAGCCCGTACCAAGTTACAGGGAACTGGGAGACCCAGTACTTC
cdr3_aa: CASSPYQVTGNWETQYF
clone_size: -
v_call: TRBV5-1
d_call: -
j_call: TRBJ2-5

cdr3_nt: TGTGCCAGCAGCTTGGTCCCACTCGGGAACACTGAAGCTTTCTTT
cdr3_aa: CASSLVPLGNTEAFF
clone_size: -
v_call: TRBV7-2
d_call: -
j_call: TRBJ1-1

cdr3_nt: TGTGCCAGCAAGCGTGAAGGGTGGGGCAATCAGCCCCAGCATTTT
cdr3_aa: CASKREGWGNQPQHF
clone_size: -
v_call: TRBV12-3/TRBV12-4
d_call: -
j_call: TRBJ1-5

cdr3_nt: TGTGCCAGCAGCGCGGGTGTTTACACCGGGGAGCTGTTTTTT
cdr3_aa: CASSAGVYTGELFF
clone_size: many
v_call: TRBV7-9
d_call: -
j_call: TRBJ2-2

cdr3_nt: TGTGCCAGCAGCCAAAGGCGGGGCCGTAATTACAATGAGCAGTTCTTC
cdr3_aa: CASSQRRGRNYNEQFF
clone_size: many
v_call: TRBV4-2
d_call: -
j_call: TRBJ2-1

cdr3_nt: TGCGCCAGCACCAAAGGGGGTCGAGAGACCCAGTACTTC
cdr3_aa: CASTKGGRETQYF
clone_size: many
v_call: TRBV5-1
d_call: -
j_call: TRBJ2-5

cdr3_nt: TGCGCCAGCAGCCAAGAGGGGAAACAGCCCCAGCATTTT
cdr3_aa: CASSQEGKQPQHF
clone_size: many
v_call: TRBV4-1
d_call: -
j_call: TRBJ1-5

cdr3_nt: TGTGCCAGCAGCCCAGGAGCGGGGGCCTACAATGAGCAGTTCTTC
cdr3_aa: CASSPGAGAYNEQFF
clone_size: -
v_call: TRBV7-3
d_call: TRBD2
j_call: TRBJ2-1

cdr3_nt: TGTGCCAGCAGCTTAGACTCCCTGTCTAGCCGCAATGAGCAGTTCTTC
cdr3_aa: CASSLDSLSSRNEQFF
clone_size: -
v_call: TRBV11-2
d_call: -
j_call: TRBJ2-1

cdr3_nt: TGTGCCAGCAGCTTACCCATATACTCCTACGAGCAGTACTTC
cdr3_aa: CASSLPIYSYEQYF
clone_size: few
v_call: TRBV11-2
d_call: -
j_call: TRBJ2-7